This T cell receptor (beta chain) was recovered during a study of shared clonotypes between healthy human individuals (dated by TCRdb to about 2020). Context from the whole study: The cohort comprised two women and a few men aged 18 to 49 years. For each donor, CD4 naive and CD4 memory were each run on three plates, CD8 naive on two plates, and CD8 memory on one plate. To estimate repertoire size and how much clonotypes are shared between individuals, the study performed deep sequencing of blood TCR repertoires from five healthy adults. Per donor, leukapheresis produced somewhere between about 0.94 and 9 billion PBMCs. Libraries were prepared and TCR repertoires were sequenced by different laboratories using diverse techniques, in order to increase sequencing depth and limit assay-specific biases.

TCR CDR3 regions were amplified from genomic DNA by multiplex PCR using the deep immunoSEQ assay. For each cell subset, the extracted genomic DNA was distributed evenly across all wells of several immunoSEQ 96-well plates, and each plate served as one replicate. For sorted subsets, about 200 ng genomic DNA, equal to 30,000 to 35,000 T cell genomes, was loaded into each replicate PCR. Purified libraries were measured with a Qubit 3.0 fluorometer, size-checked on a Bioanalyzer 2100, and measured again with the KAPA Library Quantification kit. Every immunoSEQ 96-well plate was sequenced on a separate single-read 150-cycle Illumina NextSeq 550 flow cell. The authors processed their data as follows. The immunoSEQ output contained only junctional sequences without quality scores, so filtering could not match that applied to full-length reads. Sequences were annotated with PyIR, a Python wrapper for IgBLAST v1.9, using IMGT germline references to assign V/J genes and CDR3. Reads were removed for weak V/J assignments (E-value above 1e-6), missing CDR3, stop codons, out-of-frame junctions, or ambiguous translated residues. A V3J clonotype was defined by an identical inferred V gene, J gene, and CDR3 amino acid sequence. Percentage overlap between repertoires was computed as shared unique clonotypes divided by the size of the smaller repertoire. Richness of each repertoire was evaluated using RTK rarefaction, the Chao1 estimator, and Recon v2.1 estimates of unobserved clonotypes. For all TCRbeta clonotypes obtained by the gDNA method from a few donors, generation probabilities were computed with OLGA. TCRdb mirrors the immuneACCESS table, restricted to in-frame sequences. Some clones are absent from its copies; in checked studies, under half trace to an unresolved V gene, and the reason for the others is unknown. That table furnishes V, J and clone size, whereas the DNA furnished D and trimming. This sample lists roughly 2.2 million clones; roughly 93% were detected once. The ten largest account for about 0.41% of the sample.

The sample holds one count of this clone. Its antigen target is currently unknown. No qualities accompany the bases; no much larger clone lies one base away. In the same sample, other DNA sequences code for this CDR3. On the study overall, not on this receptor specifically: Across four donors, about 5.2% of naive CD4, approximately 3.6% of naive CD8, about 2.3% of memory CD4, and under 0.45% of memory CD8 clonotypes were shared. Because the study included a small number of donors, the genetic and exposure-history diversity represented was limited. Pairwise subsampling led to the expectation that sequencing depth would affect the degree of clonotype sharing among donors. Naive subsets generally had larger estimated clonotype richness than memory subsets. Rarefaction of sorted-subset datasets indicated incomplete sequencing despite the large sequencing depth. Compared with non-shared clonotypes, the clonotypes found in all four sorted-subset donors had higher generation probabilities. Sampling was restricted to blood, and TCR repertoires in tissues likely differ from the TCR repertoires found in blood.

Healthy HIV-negative adults with no recently reported acute infections or vaccinations were included as donors. Every donor was a Caucasian adult living in Nashville, Tennessee, USA. CD4+ T cells were enriched by magnetic negative selection; naive cells were then positively selected on CD45RA, and the negative fraction formed the memory subset. Blood was collected by leukapheresis, and PBMCs were isolated by Ficoll-Histopaque density gradient centrifugation and then cryopreserved in liquid nitrogen vapor phase. Purity and quantity of every magnetically sorted T cell population were checked by analytical flow cytometry. From each sorted fraction, genomic DNA was isolated and quantified by UV absorbance on a Nanodrop 2000c. In the germline V gene, CDR1 corresponds to MDHEN and CDR2 to SYDVKM. From its cysteine to its phenylalanine, the CDR3 spans 14 amino acids. The DNA shown is the 42-base CDR3, in frame from base 1. Trimming takes 3 bases off V and 7 bases off J; junction bases not matched to a gene: 5.

The sample consisted of naive CD4+ T cells from PBMCs. The cell subset or site label corresponds to: CD45RA+ positively selected. This clonotype was sampled from a young man in good health. Some clones in this sample may be carry-over from other donors' samples. The V gene is TRBV28 and the J gene is TRBJ2-1; 8 bases in between match TRBD2. The CDR3 loop reads CASSFLASGNEQFF. In nucleotides, the sequence is TGTGCCAGCAGTTTTCTCGCTAGCGGGAATGAGCAGTTCTTC. Reference TRBV28 and TRBJ2-1 genes cover what lies past the CDR3, so the full variable domain is DVKVTQSSRYLVKRTGEKVFLECVQDMDHENMFWYRQDPGLGLRLIYFSYDVKMKEKGDIPEGYSVSREKKERFSLILESASTNQTSMYLCASSFLASGNEQFFGPGTRLTVL.